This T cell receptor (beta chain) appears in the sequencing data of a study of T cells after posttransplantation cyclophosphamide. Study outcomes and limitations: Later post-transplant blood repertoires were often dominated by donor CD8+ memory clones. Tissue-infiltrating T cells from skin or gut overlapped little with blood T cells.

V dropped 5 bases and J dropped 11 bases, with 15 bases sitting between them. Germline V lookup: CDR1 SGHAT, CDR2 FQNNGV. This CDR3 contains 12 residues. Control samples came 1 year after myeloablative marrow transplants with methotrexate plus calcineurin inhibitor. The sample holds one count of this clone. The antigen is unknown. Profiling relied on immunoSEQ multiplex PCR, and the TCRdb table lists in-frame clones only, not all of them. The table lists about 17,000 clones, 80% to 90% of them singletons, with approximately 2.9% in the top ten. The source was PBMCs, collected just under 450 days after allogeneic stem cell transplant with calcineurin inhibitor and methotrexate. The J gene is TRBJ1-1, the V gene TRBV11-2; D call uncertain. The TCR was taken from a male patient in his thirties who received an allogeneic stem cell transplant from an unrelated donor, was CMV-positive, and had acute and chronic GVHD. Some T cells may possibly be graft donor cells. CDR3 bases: TGTGCCAGCAGCCCCACGGGGATGACGGCTTTCTTT. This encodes CASSPTGMTAFF. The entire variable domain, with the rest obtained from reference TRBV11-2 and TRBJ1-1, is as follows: EAGVAQSPRYKIIEKRQSVAFWCNPISGHATLYWYQQILGQGPKLLIQFQNNGVVDDSQLPKDRFSAERLKGVDSTLKIQPAKLEDSAVYLCASSPTGMTAFFGQGTRLTVV.